The present TCR beta chain was sequenced within a study of blood T cells in healthy people across ages. Study results and limitations: For the donors, CMV status was unknown and possibly confounded expanded clonotype changes. Observed TCR beta diversity per million T cells went down as age went up. This fall followed a roughly linear course with age.

The authors drew about 10 milliliters of peripheral blood from each donor. This clonotype has only a few counts. Its antigen is not known. Primed by a sample-barcoded 5' primer and a J-beta primer mix, a second PCR proceeded for about 6 to 12 cycles. Each CDR3 protein gets one entry after TCRdb re-called the 5' RACE reads with MiXCR. Among fewer than 900,000 distinct CDR3 sequences listed, about 40% were seen once. Germline V CDR1 and CDR2: MDHEN, SYDVKM. The CDR3 is 11 residues long. Trimming took 6 bases from V and 7 from J, leaving 10 bases between them. The source material was blood. This receptor was identified in an older woman in good health. The chain combines TRBV28 with TRBJ2-7, with unresolved D. The DNA of the CDR3 is TGTGCCAGCAGCCCCCTTCGAGAGCAGTACTTC. This translates into CASSPLREQYF.